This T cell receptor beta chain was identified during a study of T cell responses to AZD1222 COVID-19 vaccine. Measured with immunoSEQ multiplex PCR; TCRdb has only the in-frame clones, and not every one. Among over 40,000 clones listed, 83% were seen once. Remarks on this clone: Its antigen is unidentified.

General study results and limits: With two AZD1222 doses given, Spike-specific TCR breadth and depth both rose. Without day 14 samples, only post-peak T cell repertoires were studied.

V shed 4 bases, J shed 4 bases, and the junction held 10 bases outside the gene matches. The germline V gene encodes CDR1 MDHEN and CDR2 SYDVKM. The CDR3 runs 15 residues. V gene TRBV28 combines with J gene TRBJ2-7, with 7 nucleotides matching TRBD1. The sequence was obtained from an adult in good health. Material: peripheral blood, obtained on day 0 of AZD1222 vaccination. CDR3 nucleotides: TGTGCCAGCAGTTCACAGGGGACCTACCCATACGAGCAGTACTTC. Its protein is CASSSQGTYPYEQYF.